This TCR beta chain was recovered during a study of blood T cell repertoires in COVID-19. At the level of the study: From T cells, B-cell-depleted T cells, or PBMCs came the material, which was cDNA or gDNA.

The germline gives CDR1 SGHTA, CDR2 FQGNSA. V was shortened by 1 base and J by 6 bases, with 10 bases between the two germline ends. This CDR3 comprises 14 residues. Per the authors' pipeline: Amplification of reference gene primers was used by the study to estimate nucleated cell counts. Generated by immunoSEQ multiplex PCR, the TCRdb table keeps only in-frame clones and is missing some. The DNA gave D and trimming, while V, J and clone size come from that table. The sample includes roughly 330,000 clones, around 86% of them seen just once. Input material: peripheral blood. This TCR derives from a woman aged 45-59 years with acute or convalescent COVID-19. The rearrangement links TRBV7-2 to TRBJ1-3; D not certain. CDR3 loop: CASSLVGGLNTIYF. Written as DNA, the CDR3 is TGTGCCAGCAGCTTAGTTGGCGGCTTAAACACCATATATTTT.